This T cell receptor beta chain was retrieved from a study of CD8 T cells in ankylosing spondylitis. On this clonotype itself: Its antigen is not identified.

Study observations and caveats: Matched ankylosing spondylitis synovial fluid reportedly contained a significantly enriched population of disease-linked clones.

TCRdb recomputed calls from the 5' RACE reads with MiXCR, one row per CDR3 protein. The sample records just over 300,000 distinct CDR3 sequences, roughly 20% being singletons. CDR1 and CDR2 from the germline V gene are MNHNS and SASEGT. The length of the CDR3 is 15 residues. V was cut by 5 bases and J by 7 bases, with 18 bases left in between. The sample consisted of blood, either unsorted or a sorted T cell fraction (not recorded which). The sequence was obtained from a female donor with ankylosing spondylitis or in good health (not recorded which). V gene TRBV6-1 combines with J gene TRBJ2-1; D is unresolved. CDR3 sequence: CASSYKASLGNEQFF. DNA of the CDR3: TGTGCCAGCAGTTACAAGGCTTCACTGGGGAATGAGCAGTTCTTC.